Listed below are T cell receptor beta chains from one sample, sequenced in a study of cytomegalovirus exposure and HLA in healthy donors. The assay was immunoSEQ multiplex PCR, and TCRdb's table has in-frame clones only and misses some. Of a few hundred thousand clones in the sample, roughly 85% are singletons; the top ten hold 1%. Sample: PBMCs. The source is a woman aged 18-29 years in good health and CMV-seronegative. CDR3s include the opening cysteine and the closing phenylalanine or tryptophan. The order of the fields is J gene, D gene, V gene, clone size, CDR3 protein, CDR3 DNA. A D gene is named only where the DNA matches it firmly. Some rows have no size entry. The others give once, few or many, or a class for an expanded clone.

>TRBJ1-2|.|TRBV11-2|.
CASSLAGRAFYGYTF
TGTGCCAGCAGCTTAGCCGGCAGGGCGTTCTATGGCTACACCTTC
>TRBJ2-7|TRBD1|TRBV30|.
CAWSVGQGAGEQYF
TGTGCCTGGAGTGTGGGACAGGGGGCGGGTGAGCAGTACTTC
>TRBJ1-4|.|TRBV2|.
CASNHRDTKSKLFF
TGTGCCAGCAATCACAGGGACACTAAGTCGAAACTGTTTTTT
>TRBJ1-2|.|TRBV27|few
CAARQGIRNTF
TGTGCCGCGCGGCAGGGCATCAGAAACACCTTC
>TRBJ2-3|TRBD1|TRBV6-4|.
CASRRTGGTDTQYF
TGTGCCAGCAGACGGACAGGGGGGACAGATACGCAGTATTTT
>TRBJ2-1|TRBD2|TRBV10-2|.
CASSEWAGGPYNEQFF
TGCGCCAGCAGTGAGTGGGCGGGAGGCCCCTACAATGAGCAGTTCTTC
>TRBJ1-4|.|TRBV11-2|.
CASSLGAGDEKLFF
TGTGCCAGCAGCTTAGGGGCAGGGGATGAAAAACTGTTTTTT
>TRBJ1-1|.|TRBV18|.
CASSQKIDGGVTEAFF
TGTGCCAGCTCACAGAAGATCGACGGGGGAGTCACTGAAGCTTTCTTT
>TRBJ2-7|TRBD2|TRBV30|once
CAWSGRKTSSVGVEYF
TGTGCCTGGAGTGGGCGGAAGACTAGCAGCGTTGGGGTGGAGTACTTC
>TRBJ2-5|.|TRBV7-2|.
CASSFPSTQYF
TGTGCCAGCAGCTTCCCTTCGACCCAGTACTTC
>TRBJ2-2|.|TRBV28|.
CASSLFKYTGELFF
TGTGCCAGCAGTTTGTTCAAATACACCGGGGAGCTGTTTTTT
>TRBJ1-1|.|TRBV19|.
CASSRAAGGRPEAFF
TGTGCCAGTAGTCGGGCAGCAGGAGGGCGGCCTGAAGCTTTCTTT
>TRBJ2-5|.|TRBV5-1|once
CASSLDGRGIQETQYF
TGCGCCAGCAGCCTGGACGGTAGGGGCATCCAAGAGACCCAGTACTTC
>TRBJ2-2|TRBD2|TRBV27|.
CASSSLTSGSNTGELFF
TGTGCCAGCAGTTCTCTAACTAGCGGATCGAACACCGGGGAGCTGTTTTTT
>TRBJ2-7|.|TRBV6-5|.
CASSPEGGGYEQYF
TGTGCCAGCAGTCCTGAGGGGGGAGGGTACGAGCAGTACTTC
>TRBJ2-2|TRBD2|TRBV6-6|.
CASSYGSGGTGELFF
TGTGCCAGCAGTTACGGTAGCGGGGGAACCGGGGAGCTGTTTTTT
>TRBJ2-7|TRBD1|TRBV6-5|.
CASRGTGEGYEQYF
TGTGCCAGCAGGGGGACAGGGGAAGGTTACGAGCAGTACTTC
>TRBJ2-7|TRBD2|TRBV29-1|.
CSALAPAGVTEQYF
TGCAGCGCCCTAGCCCCAGCGGGAGTAACCGAGCAGTACTTC
>TRBJ1-2|.|TRBV7-9|.
CAGTDSHYGYTF
TGTGCCGGCACAGATTCTCACTATGGCTACACCTTC
>TRBJ2-1|TRBD2|TRBV4-1|few
CASSLQLAGGGYNEQFF
TGCGCCAGCAGCTTGCAACTAGCGGGAGGAGGCTACAATGAGCAGTTCTTC
>TRBJ2-5|.|TRBV5-1|.
CASSWAGETQYF
TGCGCCAGCAGCTGGGCTGGCGAGACCCAGTACTTC
>TRBJ1-2|.|TRBV4-2|.
CASSQITRVGGYGYTF
TGTGCCAGCAGCCAAATAACCAGGGTAGGGGGCTATGGCTACACCTTC
>TRBJ2-2|TRBD1|TRBV5-1|.
CASSFGQGGGELFF
TGCGCCAGCAGCTTCGGACAGGGCGGCGGGGAGCTGTTTTTT
>TRBJ2-1|.|TRBV6-5|once
CASRSPGLYNEQFF
TGTGCCAGCAGATCACCGGGACTCTACAATGAGCAGTTCTTC
>TRBJ2-7|.|TRBV19|once
CASSMQGSEQYF
TGTGCCAGTAGTATGCAGGGCTCCGAGCAGTACTTC